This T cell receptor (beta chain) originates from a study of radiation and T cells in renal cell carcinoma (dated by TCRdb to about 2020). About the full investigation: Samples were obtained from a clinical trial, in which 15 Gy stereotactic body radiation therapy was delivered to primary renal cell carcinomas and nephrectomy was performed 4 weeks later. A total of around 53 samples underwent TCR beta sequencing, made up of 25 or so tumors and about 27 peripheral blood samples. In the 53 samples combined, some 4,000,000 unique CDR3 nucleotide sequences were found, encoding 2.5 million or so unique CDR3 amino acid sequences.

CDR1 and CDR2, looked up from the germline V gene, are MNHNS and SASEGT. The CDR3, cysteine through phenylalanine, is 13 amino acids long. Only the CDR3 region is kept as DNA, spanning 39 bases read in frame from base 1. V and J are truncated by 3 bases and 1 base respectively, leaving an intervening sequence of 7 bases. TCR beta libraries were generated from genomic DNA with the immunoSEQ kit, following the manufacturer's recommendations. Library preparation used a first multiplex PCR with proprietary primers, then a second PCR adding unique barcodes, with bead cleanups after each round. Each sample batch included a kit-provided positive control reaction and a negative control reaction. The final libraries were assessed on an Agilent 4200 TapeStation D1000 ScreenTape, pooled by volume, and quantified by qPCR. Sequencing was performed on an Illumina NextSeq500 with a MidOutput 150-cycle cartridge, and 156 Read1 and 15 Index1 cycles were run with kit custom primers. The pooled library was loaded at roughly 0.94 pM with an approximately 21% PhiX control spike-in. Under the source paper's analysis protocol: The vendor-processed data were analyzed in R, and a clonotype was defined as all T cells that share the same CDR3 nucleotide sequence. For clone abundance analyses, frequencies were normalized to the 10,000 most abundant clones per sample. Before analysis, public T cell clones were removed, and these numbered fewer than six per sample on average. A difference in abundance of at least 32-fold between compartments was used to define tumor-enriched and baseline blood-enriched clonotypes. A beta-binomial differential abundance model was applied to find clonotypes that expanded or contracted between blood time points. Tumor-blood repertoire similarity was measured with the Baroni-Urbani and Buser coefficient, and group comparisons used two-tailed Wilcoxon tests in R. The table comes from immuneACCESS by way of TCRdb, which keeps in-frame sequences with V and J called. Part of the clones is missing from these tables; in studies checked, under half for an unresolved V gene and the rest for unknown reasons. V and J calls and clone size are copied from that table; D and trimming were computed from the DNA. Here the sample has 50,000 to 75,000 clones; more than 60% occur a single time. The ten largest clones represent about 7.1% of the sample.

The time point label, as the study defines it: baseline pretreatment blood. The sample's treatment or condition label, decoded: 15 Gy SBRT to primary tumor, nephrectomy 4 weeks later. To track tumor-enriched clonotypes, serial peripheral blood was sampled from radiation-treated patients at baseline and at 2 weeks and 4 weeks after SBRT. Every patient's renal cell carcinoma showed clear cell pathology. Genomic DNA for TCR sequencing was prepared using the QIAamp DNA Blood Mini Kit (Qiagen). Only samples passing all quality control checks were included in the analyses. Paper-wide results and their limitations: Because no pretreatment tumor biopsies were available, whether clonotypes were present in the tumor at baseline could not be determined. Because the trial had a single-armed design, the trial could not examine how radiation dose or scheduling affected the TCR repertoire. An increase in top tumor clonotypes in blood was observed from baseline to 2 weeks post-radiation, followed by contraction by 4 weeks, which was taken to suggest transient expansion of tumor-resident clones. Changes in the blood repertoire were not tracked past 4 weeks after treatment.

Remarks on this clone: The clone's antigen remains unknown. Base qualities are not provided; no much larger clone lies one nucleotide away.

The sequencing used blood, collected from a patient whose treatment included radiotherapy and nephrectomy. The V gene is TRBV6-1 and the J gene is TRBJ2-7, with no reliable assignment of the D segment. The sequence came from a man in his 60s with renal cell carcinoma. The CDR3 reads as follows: CASSERTSYEQYF. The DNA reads TGTGCCAGCAGTGAGCGGACGTCCTACGAGCAGTACTTC.